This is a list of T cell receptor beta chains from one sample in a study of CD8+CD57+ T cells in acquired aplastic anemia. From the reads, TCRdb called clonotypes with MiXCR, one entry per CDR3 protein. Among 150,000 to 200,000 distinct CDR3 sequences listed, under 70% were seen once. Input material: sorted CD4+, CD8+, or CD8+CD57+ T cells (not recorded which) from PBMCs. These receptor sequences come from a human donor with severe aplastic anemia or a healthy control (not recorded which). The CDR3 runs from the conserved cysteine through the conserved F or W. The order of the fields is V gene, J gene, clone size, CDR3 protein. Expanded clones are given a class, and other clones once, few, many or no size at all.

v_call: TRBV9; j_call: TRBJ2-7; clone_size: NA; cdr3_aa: CASSVSLGQGGSYEQYF
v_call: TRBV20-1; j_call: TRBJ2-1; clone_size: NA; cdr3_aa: CSARDPGGGLRGQFF
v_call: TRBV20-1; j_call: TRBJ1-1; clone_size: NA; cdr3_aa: CSAVEGHTEAFF
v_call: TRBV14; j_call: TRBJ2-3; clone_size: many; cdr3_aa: CASSQEPPTTDTQYF
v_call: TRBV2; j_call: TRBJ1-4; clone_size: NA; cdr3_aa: CATSPPEREKLFF
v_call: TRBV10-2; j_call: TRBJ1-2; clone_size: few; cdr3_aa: CASSKQGINYGYTF
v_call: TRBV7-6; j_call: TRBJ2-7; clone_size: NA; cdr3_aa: CASSLLGQGASYEQYF
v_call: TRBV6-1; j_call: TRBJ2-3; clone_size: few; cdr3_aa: CASSPIGGWRGASTDTQYF
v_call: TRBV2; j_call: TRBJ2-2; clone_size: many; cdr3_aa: CASSDSLNTGELFF
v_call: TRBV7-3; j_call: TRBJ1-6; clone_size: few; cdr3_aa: CASSLTQTGLDSPLHF
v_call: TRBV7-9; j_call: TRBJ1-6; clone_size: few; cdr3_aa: CASSLALRNSPLHF
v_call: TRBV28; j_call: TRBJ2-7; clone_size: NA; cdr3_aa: CATHRDSPYEQYF
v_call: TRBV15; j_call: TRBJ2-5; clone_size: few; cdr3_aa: CATSRAIGSRETQYF
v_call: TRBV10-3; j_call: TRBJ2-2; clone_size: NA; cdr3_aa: CASRFRGGDTGELFF
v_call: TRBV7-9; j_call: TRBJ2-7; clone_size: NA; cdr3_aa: CASSPGWGRSEQYF
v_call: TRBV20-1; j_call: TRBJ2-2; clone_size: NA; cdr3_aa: CSAKTGTGELFF
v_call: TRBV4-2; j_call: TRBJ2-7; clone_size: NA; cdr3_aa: CASSPVGCEQYF
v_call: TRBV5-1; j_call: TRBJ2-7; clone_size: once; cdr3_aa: CASSLGTRAGEGEQYF
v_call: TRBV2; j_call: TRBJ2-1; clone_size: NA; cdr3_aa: CASSGELGDEQFF
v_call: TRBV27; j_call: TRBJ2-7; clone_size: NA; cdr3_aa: CASSHKDNSGYEQYF
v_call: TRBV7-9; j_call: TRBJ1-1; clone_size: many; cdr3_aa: CASSLEERRAEAFF
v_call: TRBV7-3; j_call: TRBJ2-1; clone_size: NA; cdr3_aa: CASSFYPLAGGSYNEQFF
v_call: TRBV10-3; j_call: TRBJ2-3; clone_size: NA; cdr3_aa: CAISESNGLAASTDTQYF
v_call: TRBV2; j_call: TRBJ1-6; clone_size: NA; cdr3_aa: CASGRTAVGSPLHF
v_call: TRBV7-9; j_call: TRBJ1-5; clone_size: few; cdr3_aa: CASSFGTGDQPQHF
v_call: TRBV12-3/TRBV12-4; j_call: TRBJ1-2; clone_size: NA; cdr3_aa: CASRIWQEEGYGYTF
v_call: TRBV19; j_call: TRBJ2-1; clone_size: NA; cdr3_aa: CASSYKPDYNEQFF
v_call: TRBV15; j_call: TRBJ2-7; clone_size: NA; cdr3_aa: CATSREDWASGRYEQYF
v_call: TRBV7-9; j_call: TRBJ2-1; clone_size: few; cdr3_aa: CASSSNDRLGNEQFF
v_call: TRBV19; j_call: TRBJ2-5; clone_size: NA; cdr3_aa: CASSSGQGTPQYF
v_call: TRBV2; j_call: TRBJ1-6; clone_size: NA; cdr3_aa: CASSDRDRASPLHF
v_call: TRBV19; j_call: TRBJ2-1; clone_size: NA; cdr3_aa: CASRGTGVGNEQFF
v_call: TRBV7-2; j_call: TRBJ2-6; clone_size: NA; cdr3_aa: CASSQARGTSGANVLTF
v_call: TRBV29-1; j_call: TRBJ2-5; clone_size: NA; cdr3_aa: CSVRAESETQYF
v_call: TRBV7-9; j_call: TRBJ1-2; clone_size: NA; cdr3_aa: CASSLAPISLVYGYTF
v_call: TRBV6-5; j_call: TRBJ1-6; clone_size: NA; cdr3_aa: CASSLGGQGPLHF
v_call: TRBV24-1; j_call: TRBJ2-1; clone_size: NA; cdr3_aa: CATSTLYNEQFF
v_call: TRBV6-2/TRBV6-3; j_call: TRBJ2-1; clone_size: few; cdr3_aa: CASSFGLAGPLSHNEQFF
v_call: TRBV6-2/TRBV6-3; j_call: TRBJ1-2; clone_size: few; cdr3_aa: CASSRQGSYGYTF
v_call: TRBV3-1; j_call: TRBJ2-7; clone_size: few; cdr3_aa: CASSQVDYEQYF
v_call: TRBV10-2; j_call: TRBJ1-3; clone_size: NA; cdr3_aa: CASTTGSSAGNTIYF
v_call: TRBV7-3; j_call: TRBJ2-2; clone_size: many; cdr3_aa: CASSSWTGDGELFF
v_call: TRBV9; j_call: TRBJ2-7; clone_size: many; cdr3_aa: CASSPPGQGYEQYF
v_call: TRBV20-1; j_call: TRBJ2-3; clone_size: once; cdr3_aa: CSAEREGADTQYF
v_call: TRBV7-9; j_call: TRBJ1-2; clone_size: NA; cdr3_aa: CASSLEGTANYGYTF
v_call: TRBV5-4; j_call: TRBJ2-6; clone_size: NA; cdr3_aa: CASSGRGSGANVLTF
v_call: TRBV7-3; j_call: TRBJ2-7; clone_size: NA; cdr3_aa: CASSPQGGGVEQYF
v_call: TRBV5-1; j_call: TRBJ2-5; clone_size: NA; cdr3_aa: CASSFNPNQETQYF
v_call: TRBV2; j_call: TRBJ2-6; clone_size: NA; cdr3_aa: CASKSSGANVLTF
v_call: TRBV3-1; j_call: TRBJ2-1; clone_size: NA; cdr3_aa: CASSPSVTSGRNEQFF
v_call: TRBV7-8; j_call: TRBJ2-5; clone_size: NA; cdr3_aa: CASSLGGGGAQETQYF
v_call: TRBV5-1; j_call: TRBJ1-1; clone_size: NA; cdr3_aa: CASSTRTGGAEAFF
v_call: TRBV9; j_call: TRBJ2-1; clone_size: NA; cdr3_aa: CASSVEGYQDEQFF
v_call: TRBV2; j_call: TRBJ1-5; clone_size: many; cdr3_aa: CASSPGQDSNQPQHF
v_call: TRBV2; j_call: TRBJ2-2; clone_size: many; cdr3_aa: CASSQGRAGLNTGELFF
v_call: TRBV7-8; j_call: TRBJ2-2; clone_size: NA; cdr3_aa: CAASSMRGIRGELFF
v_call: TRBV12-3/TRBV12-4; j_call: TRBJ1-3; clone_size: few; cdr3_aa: CAITKQGGNTIYF